This T cell receptor (beta chain) was captured by sequencing in a study of cytomegalovirus exposure and HLA in healthy donors. Study-wide background: Across some 400 genotyped donors, around 80% landed in the Caucasian-associated ancestry cluster.

The PCR was carried out with 60 Vbeta primers and 13 Jbeta primers. Per the original methods: Later work found around 72 million unique TCR beta chains, with some 11 million shared. Produced via immunoSEQ multiplex PCR; TCRdb's table is partial and in-frame only. From that table come the V and J calls and clone size; the DNA was used to work out D and trimming. The sample has roughly 120,000 clones; about 86% are singletons. Trimming took 6 bases from V and 1 from J; bases not matched to a gene: 5. The CDR3 runs 14 residues. Looked up from germline, CDR1 is WSHSY and CDR2 is SAAADI. Overall study results and limits: TCR beta sequences numbering 15,000 to 20,000 were associated with HLA alleles at 0.05 false discovery rate in a later analysis.

For this clone: The antigen remains unidentified.

The chain recombines TRBV10-2 with TRBJ1-1, with TRBD1 identical over 7 bases. Material for sequencing was PBMCs. This receptor was taken from a woman aged 40-49 years in good health and CMV-seronegative. The CDR3 region is CASRVQGGNTEAFF. CDR3 bases: TGCGCCAGCAGGGTCCAGGGGGGGAACACTGAAGCTTTCTTT.